This paragraph reports one T cell receptor beta chain. Its antigen is unknown. Profiling relied on immunoSEQ multiplex PCR, and the TCRdb table lists in-frame clones only, not all of them. The table records about 52,000 clones, roughly 89% of them present only once. The germline V gene encodes CDR1 MDHEN and CDR2 SYDVKM. The CDR3 consists of 12 residues. Trimming removed 2 bases at V and 7 bases at J, with 5 bases between. This specimen belongs to a study of T cell responses to AZD1222 COVID-19 vaccine. Whole-study results and caveats: Donors skewed white British and female; clonal diversity was possibly underestimated. Scientists sampled the repertoires only once the peak T cell response had passed.

The sequencing used peripheral blood, collected 28 days after the second AZD1222 dose. The gene calls are TRBV28 and TRBJ2-2; D gene uncertain. This sequence was found in an adult who received the AZD1222 COVID-19 vaccine. The CDR3 DNA follows: TGTGCCAGCAGTTTAGGTAGCGGGGAGCTGTTTTTT. Translating it yields CASSLGSGELFF.